This TCR beta chain emerged from a study of blood T cell repertoires in COVID-19. Clones were read by immunoSEQ multiplex PCR, and TCRdb kept only the in-frame ones, dropping some. The top ten hold around 4.5% of the sample, which has about 140,000 clones, roughly 89% seen once. Looked up from germline, CDR1 is SQVTM and CDR2 is ANQGSEA. The CDR3 runs to 14 residues. V was shortened by 5 bases and J by 3 bases, with 11 bases between the two germline ends. The V gene is TRBV29-1, the J gene TRBJ1-6; a possible D gene is TRBD1 (6 bases). Sequenced sample: peripheral blood. This receptor was identified in a woman in her thirties or forties with acute or convalescent COVID-19. The CDR3 DNA sequence: TGCAGCGTTCCGGACAGTTTCTATAATTCACCCCTCCACTTT. As protein: CSVPDSFYNSPLHF.